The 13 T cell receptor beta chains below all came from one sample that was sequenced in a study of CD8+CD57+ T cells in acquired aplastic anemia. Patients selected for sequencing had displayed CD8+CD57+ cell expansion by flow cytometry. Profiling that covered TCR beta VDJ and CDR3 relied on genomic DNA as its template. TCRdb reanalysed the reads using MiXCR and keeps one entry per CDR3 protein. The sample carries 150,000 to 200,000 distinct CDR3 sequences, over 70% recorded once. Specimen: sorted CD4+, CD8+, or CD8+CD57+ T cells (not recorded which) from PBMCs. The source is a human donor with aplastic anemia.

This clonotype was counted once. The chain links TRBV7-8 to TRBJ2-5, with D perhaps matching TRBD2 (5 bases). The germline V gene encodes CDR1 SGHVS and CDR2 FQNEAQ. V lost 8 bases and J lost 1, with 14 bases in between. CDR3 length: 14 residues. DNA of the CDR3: TGTGCCAGCCCCGGGTGGCGGGCCCAAGAGACCCAGTACTTC. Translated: CASPGWRAQETQYF.

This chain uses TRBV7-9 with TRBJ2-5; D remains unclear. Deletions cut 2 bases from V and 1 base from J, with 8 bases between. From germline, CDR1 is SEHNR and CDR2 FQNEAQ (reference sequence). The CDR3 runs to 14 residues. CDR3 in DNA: TGTGCCAGCAGCTTAACCCCCACCCAAGAGACCCAGTACTTC. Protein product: CASSLTPTQETQYF.

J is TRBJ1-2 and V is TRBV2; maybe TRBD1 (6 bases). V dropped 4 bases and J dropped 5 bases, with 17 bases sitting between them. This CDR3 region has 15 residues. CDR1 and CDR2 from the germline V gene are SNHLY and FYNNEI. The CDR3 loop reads CASSGGQEALYGYTF. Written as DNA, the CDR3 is TGTGCCAGCAGTGGGGGGCAAGAGGCCTTATATGGCTACACCTTC.

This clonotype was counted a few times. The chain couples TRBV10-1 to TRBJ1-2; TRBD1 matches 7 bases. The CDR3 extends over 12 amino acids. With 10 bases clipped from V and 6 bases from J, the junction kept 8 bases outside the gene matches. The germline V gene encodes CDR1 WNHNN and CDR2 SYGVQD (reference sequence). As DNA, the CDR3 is TGCGCCAACCCGCGGAGGGGGCATGGCTACACCTTC. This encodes CANPRRGHGYTF.

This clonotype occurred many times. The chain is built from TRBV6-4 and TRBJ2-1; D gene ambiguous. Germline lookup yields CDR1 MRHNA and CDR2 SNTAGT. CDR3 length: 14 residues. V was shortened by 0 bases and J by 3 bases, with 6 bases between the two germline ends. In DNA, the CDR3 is TGTGCCAGCAGTGACTCGAGTGACTACAATGAGCAGTTCTTC. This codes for CASSDSSDYNEQFF.

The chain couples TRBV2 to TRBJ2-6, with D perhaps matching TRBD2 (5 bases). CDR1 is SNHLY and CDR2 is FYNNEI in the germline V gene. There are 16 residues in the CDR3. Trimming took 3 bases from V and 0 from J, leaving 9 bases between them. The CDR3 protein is CASSESRGSGANVLTF. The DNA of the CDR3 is TGTGCCAGCAGTGAGAGTCGGGGCTCTGGGGCCAACGTCCTGACTTTC.

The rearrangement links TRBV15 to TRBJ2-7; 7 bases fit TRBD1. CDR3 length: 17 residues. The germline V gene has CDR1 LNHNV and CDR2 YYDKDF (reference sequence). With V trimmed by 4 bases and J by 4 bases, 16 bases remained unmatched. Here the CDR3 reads CATSTSGYQGVRYEQYF. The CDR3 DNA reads TGTGCCACCAGCACTTCAGGGTACCAGGGGGTGAGATACGAGCAGTACTTC. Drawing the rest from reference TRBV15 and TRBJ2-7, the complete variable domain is DAMVIQNPRYQVTQFGKPVTLSCSQTLNHNVMYWYQQKSSQAPKLLFHYYDKDFNNEADTPDNFQSRRPNTSFCFLDIRSPGLGDTAMYLCATSTSGYQGVRYEQYFGPGTRLTVT.

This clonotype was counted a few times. Here the CDR3 DNA reads TGTGCCATCAGTGAGTCGGGGGCTGGGGCCAACGTCCTGACTTTC. Translated: CAISESGAGANVLTF. The chain links TRBV10-3 to TRBJ2-6, with D perhaps matching TRBD1 or TRBD2 (5 bases each). CDR1 is ENHRY and CDR2 is SYGVKD in the germline V gene. The CDR3 covers 15 residues. The V and J ends lost 0 bases and 2 bases respectively, with 5 bases between them.

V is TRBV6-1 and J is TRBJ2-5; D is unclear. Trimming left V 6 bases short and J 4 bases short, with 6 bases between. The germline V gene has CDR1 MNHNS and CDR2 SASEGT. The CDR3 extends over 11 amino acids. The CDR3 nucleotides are TGTGCCAGCAGATTTAGAGAGACCCAGTACTTC. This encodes CASRFRETQYF.

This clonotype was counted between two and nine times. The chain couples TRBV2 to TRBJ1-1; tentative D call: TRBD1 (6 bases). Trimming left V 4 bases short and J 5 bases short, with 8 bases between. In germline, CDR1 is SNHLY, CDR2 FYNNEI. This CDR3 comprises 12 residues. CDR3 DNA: TGTGCCAGCAGTGGCCAGGGGACTGAAGCTTTCTTT. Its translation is CASSGQGTEAFF.

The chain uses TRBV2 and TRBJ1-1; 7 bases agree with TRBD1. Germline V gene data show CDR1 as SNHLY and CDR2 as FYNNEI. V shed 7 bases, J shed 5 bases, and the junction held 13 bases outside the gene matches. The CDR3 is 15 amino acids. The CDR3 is CASTRQGGIRTEAFF. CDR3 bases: TGTGCCAGCACTAGACAGGGAGGAATTAGGACTGAAGCTTTCTTT.

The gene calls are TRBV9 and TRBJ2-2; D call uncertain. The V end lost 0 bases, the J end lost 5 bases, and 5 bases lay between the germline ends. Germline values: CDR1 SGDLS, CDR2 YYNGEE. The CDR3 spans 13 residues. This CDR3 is CASSVVGTGELFF. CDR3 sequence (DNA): TGTGCCAGCAGCGTAGTTGGAACCGGGGAGCTGTTTTTT.

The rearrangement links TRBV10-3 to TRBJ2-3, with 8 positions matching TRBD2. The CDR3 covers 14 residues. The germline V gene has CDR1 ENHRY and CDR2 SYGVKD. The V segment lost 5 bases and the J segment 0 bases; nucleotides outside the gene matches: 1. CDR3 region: CAISSSGSTDTQYF. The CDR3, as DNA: TGTGCCATCAGTTCTAGCGGGAGCACAGATACGCAGTATTTT.